The 10 T cell receptor beta chains below were found in one sample sequenced in a study of blood T cell repertoires in COVID-19 (dated by TCRdb to the early 2020s). The library was built by means of the immunoSEQ multiplex PCR assay. This is the immuneACCESS table as TCRdb keeps it, with only in-frame sequences that have V and J called. A part of the clones is gone; compared with another copy, unresolved V genes explain less than half, and the rest is unexplained. The sample records about 140,000 clones, around 80% of which are singletons. Jointly, the top ten make up 9.5% to 13% of the sample. The sequenced sample consisted of peripheral blood. These receptors originate from a man in his 60s with active or convalescent COVID-19.

This chain connects TRBV7-2 to TRBJ1-1; a possible D gene is TRBD1 (6 bases). The V and J ends lost 4 bases and 2 bases respectively, with 17 bases between them. Germline values: CDR1 SGHTA, CDR2 FQGNSA. This CDR3 spans 16 amino acids. This CDR3 reads CASSYEPPGTNTEAFF. The CDR3 nucleotides read TGTGCCAGCAGCTACGAGCCCCCAGGGACAAACACTGAAGCTTTCTTT.

The table lists this clone with a few counts. This chain's CDR3 is CASSLSRGETQYF. CDR3 bases: TGTGCCAGCAGCCTCAGCAGGGGAGAGACCCAGTACTTC. This sequence joins TRBV7-9 and TRBJ2-5, with TRBD1 as a possible D gene (6 bases). The V and J ends lost 5 bases and 4 bases respectively, with 11 bases between them. Germline lookup yields CDR1 SEHNR and CDR2 FQNEAQ (reference sequence). The length of the CDR3 is 13 residues.

This clone was detected once. The V gene is TRBV19, the J gene TRBJ1-3, with D tentatively TRBD1 (5 bases). This CDR3 region has 18 residues. The germline V and J ends were trimmed by 4 bases and 0 bases, with 19 bases remaining between them. The germline CDR1 and CDR2 sequences are LNHDA and SQIVND (reference sequence). The CDR3 DNA reads TGTGCCAGTAGTACCTTCGGACCAGCGGGGCGCTCTGGAAACACCATATATTTT. Translating gives CASSTFGPAGRSGNTIYF. Full variable domain (remainder filled in from reference TRBV19 and TRBJ1-3): DGGITQSPKYLFRKEGQNVTLSCEQNLNHDAMYWYRQDPGQGLRLIYYSQIVNDFQKGDIAEGYSVSREKKESFPLTVTSAQKNPTAFYLCASSTFGPAGRSGNTIYFGEGSWLTVV.

CDR3 in DNA: TGTGCCAGCAGCCAAGACTTACTAGCGGGAGGCACCGGGGAGCTGTTTTTT. Translated, it gives CASSQDLLAGGTGELFF. The chain combines TRBV3-1 (or the pseudogene TRBV3-2) with TRBJ2-2, with TRBD2 identical over 12 bases. The CDR3 runs 17 residues. V shed 0 bases, J shed 4 bases, and the junction held 3 bases outside the gene matches. Germline CDR1 is LGHDT and CDR2 is YNNKEL (reference sequence).

The genes are TRBV7-9 and TRBJ2-7; TRBD2 matches 9 bases. The length of the CDR3 is 15 residues. The germline gives CDR1 SEHNR, CDR2 FQNEAQ (reference sequence). V shed 5 bases and J 4 bases; nucleotides not matched to a gene: 9. This CDR3 reads CASSRGTSPSYEQYF. CDR3 DNA sequence: TGTGCCAGCAGCCGTGGGACTAGCCCGTCGTACGAGCAGTACTTC.

V gene TRBV6-2 or TRBV6-3 combines with J gene TRBJ1-2; TRBD1 is a possible D gene (6 bases). V lost 6 bases, J lost 7 bases, and 21 bases lay in between. The length of the CDR3 is 15 residues. Germline CDR1 is MNHEY and CDR2 is SVGEGT. CDR3 protein: CASSPPGGALSGYTF. The CDR3 region has the DNA TGTGCCAGCAGCCCCCCTGGGGGGGCTTTGAGTGGCTACACCTTC.

CDR3 bases: TGTGCCAGCAGCTTAGGGACGACCGGGCAAGGGAGCTCACCCCTCCACTTT. This translates into CASSLGTTGQGSSPLHF. This chain connects TRBV7-2 to TRBJ1-6; D ambiguous. Germline V gives CDR1 SGHTA, CDR2 FQGNSA. The CDR3 is 17 residues long. V lost 1 base, J lost 10 bases, and 20 bases lay in between.

The chain couples TRBV7-9 to TRBJ2-1, with 7 bases lining up with TRBD2. CDR3 size: 15 residues. V dropped 6 bases and J dropped 3; count of bases not matched to a gene: 8. Germline CDR1 SEHNR, CDR2 FQNEAQ (reference sequence). CDR3 in amino acids: CASSQPSGLYNEQFF. The CDR3, as DNA: TGTGCCAGCAGTCAACCTAGCGGACTCTACAATGAGCAGTTCTTC.

This sequence joins TRBV18 and TRBJ1-1; TRBD1 agrees at 8 bases. Germline V gene data show CDR1 as KGHSH and CDR2 as LQKENI. Unmatched junction bases numbered 4, after V lost 3 bases and J lost 4 bases. The CDR3 consists of 14 residues. CDR3 coding DNA: TGTGCCAGCTCACCCCAGACAGGGGTCACTGAAGCTTTCTTT. It codes for CASSPQTGVTEAFF.

The V call is TRBV10-3, the J call TRBJ1-2; D possibly corresponds to TRBD1 (5 bases). The germline gives CDR1 ENHRY, CDR2 SYGVKD. The CDR3 spans 12 residues. V was clipped by 11 bases and J by 4 bases, with 14 bases between them. CDR3 region: CAVGPGGYGYTF. As DNA, the CDR3 is TGTGCCGTCGGTCCGGGGGGCTATGGCTACACCTTC.